This passage covers 20 T cell receptor beta chains from one sample sequenced in a study of glioma-infiltrating T cells after dendritic cell vaccination. The table came from immunoSEQ multiplex PCR; TCRdb's copy has only in-frame clones and leaves some out. The data contain roughly 100,000 clones, 90% of them singletons. Time point defined: after dendritic cell vaccination, including at tumor progression/relapse. Specimen: blood, collected after dendritic cell vaccination. These receptor sequences come from a human donor with glioblastoma.

This clone occurred a few times. A junction boundary mismatches the germline segment, possibly from a read error. The identical CDR3 is also encoded by other nucleotide sequences in the sample. The V and J genes are TRBV7-2 and TRBJ1-6; D remains unclear. The CDR3 sequence is 14 residues long. Germline assignment: CDR1 SGHTA and CDR2 FQGNSA. The CDR3 spells CASSSTSYNSPLHF. The CDR3 DNA reads TGTGCCAGCAGCTCGACATCATATAATTCCCCCCTCCACTTT.

The rearrangement uses TRBV6-1 and TRBJ1-6; D remains unclear. CDR1 and CDR2 (germline): MNHNS, SASEGT. Trimming shortened V by 2 bases and J by 9 bases, and 17 bases separated the two germline ends. This CDR3 has 16 amino acids. In nucleotides, the CDR3 is TGTGCCAGCAGTGAAAGTGGCCCTTTGGCCTCTTCACCCCTCCACTTT. It is translated as CASSESGPLASSPLHF.

The J gene is TRBJ2-1, the V gene TRBV7-2; D call uncertain. The CDR3 runs to 17 residues. V lost 2 bases to trimming and J lost 0 bases, with 14 bases between them. Germline V gives CDR1 SGHTA, CDR2 FQGNSA. The CDR3 DNA reads TGTGCCAGCAGCTTAACCCCCGAGACAATCTCCTACAATGAGCAGTTCTTC. Protein: CASSLTPETISYNEQFF. The entire variable domain, with the rest obtained from reference TRBV7-2 and TRBJ2-1, is as follows: GAGVSQSPSNKVTEKGKDVELRCDPISGHTALYWYRQSLGQGLEFLIYFQGNSAPDKSGLPSDRFSAERTGGSVSTLTIQRTQQEDSAVYLCASSLTPETISYNEQFFGPGTRLTVL.

The rearrangement links TRBV7-9 to TRBJ2-7, with 7 bases matching TRBD2. Germline V gives CDR1 SEHNR, CDR2 FQNEAQ (reference sequence). The V segment lost 5 bases and the J segment 4 bases; nucleotides outside the gene matches: 5. This CDR3 comprises 13 residues. CDR3 bases: TGTGCCAGCAGCCCCGGGAGGCTGTACGAGCAGTACTTC. Its protein product is CASSPGRLYEQYF.

This chain links TRBV29-1 with TRBJ2-7; TRBD1 is a possible D gene (6 bases). The CDR3 sequence is 16 residues long. CDR1 and CDR2 from the germline V gene are SQVTM and ANQGSEA. V was clipped by 4 bases and J by 3 bases, with 22 bases between them. The CDR3 DNA follows: TGCAGCGTTGTGGACCGATTTAGGACAGTTAACTACGAGCAGTACTTC. Translation: CSVVDRFRTVNYEQYF.

J is TRBJ1-1 and V is TRBV18, with D uncertain. Trimming took 3 bases from V and 4 from J, leaving 9 bases between them. Germline V gene sequence: CDR1 KGHSH, CDR2 LQKENI. This CDR3 region has 13 residues. CDR3: CASSPTELTEAFF. The CDR3 DNA sequence: TGTGCCAGCTCACCGACGGAGCTCACTGAAGCTTTCTTT.

The genes are TRBV10-3 and TRBJ2-3; 9 bases match TRBD2. The CDR3 contains 17 residues. V shed 3 bases and J 0 bases; nucleotides not matched to a gene: 7. The germline V gene encodes CDR1 ENHRY and CDR2 SYGVKD. DNA of the CDR3: TGTGCCATCAGTGATTTAGCGGGGGTCAGTAGCACAGATACGCAGTATTTT. Encoded protein: CAISDLAGVSSTDTQYF.

The chain couples TRBV7-9 to TRBJ1-1, with D maybe TRBD1 (6 bases). The CDR3 spans 16 residues. V was pared by 6 bases and J by 1 base, with 18 bases between. From germline, CDR1 is SEHNR and CDR2 FQNEAQ (reference sequence). The DNA for the CDR3 is TGTGCCAGCAGTCCAGGAGGAAGGGGACAGAACACTGAAGCTTTCTTT. It specifies CASSPGGRGQNTEAFF.

This chain uses TRBV2 with TRBJ1-5, with D tentatively TRBD1 (6 bases). Trimming removed 6 bases from V and 0 bases from J, with 18 bases in between. From germline, CDR1 is SNHLY and CDR2 FYNNEI. The CDR3 consists of 17 residues. CDR3 in amino acids: CASRIGARGYSNQPQHF. CDR3 nucleotides: TGTGCCAGCAGGATCGGGGCGAGGGGGTATAGCAATCAGCCCCAGCATTTT.

This sequence joins TRBV7-9 and TRBJ1-2, with D tentatively TRBD1 (6 bases). The CDR3 length is 15 residues. Germline V gene data show CDR1 as SEHNR and CDR2 as FQNEAQ (reference sequence). V lost 2 bases to trimming and J lost 3 bases, with 13 bases between them. CDR3: CASSLTGSTDYGYTF. CDR3 coding DNA: TGTGCCAGCAGCTTAACAGGGTCCACCGACTATGGCTACACCTTC.

The rearrangement uses TRBV7-9 and TRBJ1-6; D may be TRBD1 (5 bases). CDR1 is SEHNR and CDR2 is FQNEAQ in the germline V gene (reference sequence). Trimming shortened V by 5 bases and J by 8 bases, and 16 bases separated the two germline ends. The CDR3 is 15 amino acids. CDR3 amino acids: CASSNEAGQDSPLHF. CDR3 DNA sequence: TGTGCCAGCAGCAACGAGGCAGGGCAGGATTCACCCCTCCACTTT.

CDR3 sequence (DNA): TGTGCCAGCAGCTCCCGACTAGCGGGGCTCACAGATACGCAGTATTTT. Residues: CASSSRLAGLTDTQYF. The J gene is TRBJ2-3, the V gene TRBV7-9; TRBD2 matches 11 bases. This CDR3 is 16 amino acids long. The ends lost 4 bases at V and 2 bases at J; junction bases unmatched: 5. Germline V lookup: CDR1 SEHNR, CDR2 FQNEAQ (reference sequence).

By sample share, this clone is medium-sized (0.01 to 0.1%). The V and J genes are TRBV2 and TRBJ2-7; maybe TRBD2 (6 bases). Germline V lookup: CDR1 SNHLY, CDR2 FYNNEI. The CDR3 contains 14 residues. Trimming took off 10 bases at V and 5 bases at J, with 21 bases between the two ends. The DNA of the CDR3 is TGTGCCACCAAGGGAGGAGGGGTAGTTAACGAGCAGTACTTC. It encodes CATKGGGVVNEQYF.

This clone occurred a few times. The chain recombines TRBV5-1 with TRBJ2-2; 11 nucleotides line up with TRBD1. Trimming at V came to 3 bases and at J to 6 bases, leaving 4 bases not matched to a gene. The germline V gene has CDR1 SGHRS and CDR2 YFSETQ. The length of the CDR3 is 15 residues. The CDR3 DNA follows: TGCGCCAGCAGCTCCCGGGACAGGGGGTCCGGGGAGCTGTTTTTT. Amino acids: CASSSRDRGSGELFF.

The chain joins TRBV11-2 to TRBJ2-5; 7 bases match TRBD2. J was trimmed by 3 bases and V by 2 bases; bases with no gene match: 12. The CDR3 spans 17 residues. Looked up from germline, CDR1 is SGHAT and CDR2 is FQNNGV. For the CDR3, the DNA is TGTGCCAGCAGCTTAAACGTCGTGGGGGGGTCCGAAGAGACCCAGTACTTC. This sequence encodes CASSLNVVGGSEETQYF.

The chain combines TRBV4-1 with TRBJ1-5; possibly TRBD1 for D (5 bases). The V gene lost 4 bases and the J gene lost 2 bases, with 18 bases spanning the gap. The CDR3 is 17 amino acids. Germline CDR1 and CDR2: MGHRA and YSYEKL. The CDR3 coding sequence is TGCGCCAGCAGCCGCCAAGATCTCGGGGGGGGCAATCAGCCCCAGCATTTT. It encodes CASSRQDLGGGNQPQHF.

J is TRBJ2-6 and V is TRBV19; TRBD2 aligns across 12 bases. The CDR3 is 18 amino acids. The V and J ends lost 4 bases and 4 bases, in that order; junction bases with no gene match: 8. Germline V gene sequence: CDR1 LNHDA, CDR2 SQIVND (reference sequence). The CDR3 nucleotides are TGTGCCAGTAGTAGACTAGCGGGAGTGGGTTCCGGGGCCAACGTCCTGACTTTC. As protein: CASSRLAGVGSGANVLTF.

The V call is TRBV27, the J call TRBJ1-1; D gene ambiguous. Per the germline V gene, CDR1 is MNHEY and CDR2 is SMNVEV (reference sequence). There are 13 residues in the CDR3. Trimming left V 5 bases short and J 3 bases short, with 10 bases between. This chain's CDR3 is CASSTIYDTEAFF. DNA for the CDR3: TGTGCCAGCAGTACGATCTACGACACTGAAGCTTTCTTT.

V usage is TRBV9 and J usage is TRBJ2-3; TRBD2 aligns across 10 bases. CDR1 and CDR2 from the germline V gene are SGDLS and YYNGEE. This CDR3 has 16 residues. V was pared by 4 bases and J by 1 base, with 6 bases of the junction left unmatched. DNA of the CDR3: TGTGCCAGCAGCCCCCGGACTAGCGGCCGCACAGATACGCAGTATTTT. As protein: CASSPRTSGRTDTQYF. The complete variable domain, with remaining parts taken from reference TRBV9 and TRBJ2-3, reads DSGVTQTPKHLITATGQRVTLRCSPRSGDLSVYWYQQSLDQGLQFLIQYYNGEERAKGNILERFSAQQFPDLHSELNLSSLELGDSALYFCASSPRTSGRTDTQYFGPGTRLTVL.

The chain is built from TRBV4-2 and TRBJ2-7; no reliable D call. CDR1 and CDR2 from the germline V gene are LGHNA and YNFKEQ. V dropped 5 bases and J dropped 3 bases, with 5 bases sitting between them. This CDR3 comprises 11 residues. CDR3 loop: CASSTSYEQYF. The CDR3 nucleotides read TGTGCCAGCAGCACGAGCTACGAGCAGTACTTC.